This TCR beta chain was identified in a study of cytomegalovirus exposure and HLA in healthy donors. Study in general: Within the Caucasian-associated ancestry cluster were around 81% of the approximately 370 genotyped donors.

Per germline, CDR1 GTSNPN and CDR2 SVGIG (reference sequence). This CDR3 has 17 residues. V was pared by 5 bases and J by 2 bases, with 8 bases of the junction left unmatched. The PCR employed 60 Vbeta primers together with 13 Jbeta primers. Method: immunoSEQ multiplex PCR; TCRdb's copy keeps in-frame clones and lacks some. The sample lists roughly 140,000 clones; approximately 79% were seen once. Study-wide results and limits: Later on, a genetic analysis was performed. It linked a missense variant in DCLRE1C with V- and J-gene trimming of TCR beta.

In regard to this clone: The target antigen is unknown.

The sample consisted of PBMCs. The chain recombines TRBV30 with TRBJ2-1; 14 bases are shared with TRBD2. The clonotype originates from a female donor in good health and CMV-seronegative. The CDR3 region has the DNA TGTGCCTGGGAGGGCCTGACTAGCGGGAGGGCCTACAATGAGCAGTTCTTC. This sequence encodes CAWEGLTSGRAYNEQFF.